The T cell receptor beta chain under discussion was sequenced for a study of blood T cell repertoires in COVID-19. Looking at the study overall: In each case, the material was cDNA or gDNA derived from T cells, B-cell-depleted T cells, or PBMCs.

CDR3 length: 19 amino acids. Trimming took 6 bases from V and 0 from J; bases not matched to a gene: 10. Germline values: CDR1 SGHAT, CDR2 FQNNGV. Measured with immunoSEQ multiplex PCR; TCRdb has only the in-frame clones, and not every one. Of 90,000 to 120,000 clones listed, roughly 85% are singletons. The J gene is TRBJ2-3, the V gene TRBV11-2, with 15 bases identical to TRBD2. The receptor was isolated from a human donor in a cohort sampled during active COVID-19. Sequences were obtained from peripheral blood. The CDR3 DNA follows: TGTGCCAGCAGGCCTCGGACTAGCGGGAGGGCCGCTAGCACAGATACGCAGTATTTT. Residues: CASRPRTSGRAASTDTQYF.